One and the same sample provided the 21 T cell receptor beta chains below, sequenced in a study of T cell responses to AZD1222 COVID-19 vaccine. Libraries were prepared by immunoSEQ multiplex PCR; TCRdb keeps only in-frame clonotypes and omits some of them. The table lists about 270,000 clones, almost 95% of them singletons. The specimen comprised peripheral blood, sampled 28 days after the second AZD1222 dose. Receptors were obtained from an adult who received the AZD1222 COVID-19 vaccine.

The chain recombines TRBV28 with TRBJ2-6; no reliable D call. Trimming shortened V by 7 bases and J by 1 base, and 5 bases separated the two germline ends. The CDR3 has 13 residues. The germline gives CDR1 MDHEN, CDR2 SYDVKM. The CDR3 here is CASTLSGANVLTF. The CDR3 DNA sequence: TGTGCCAGCACTCTGTCTGGGGCCAACGTCCTGACTTTC.

This chain connects TRBV28 to TRBJ1-6; D gene unclear. The CDR3 totals 15 residues. Trimming removed 6 bases from V and 4 bases from J, with 13 bases in between. Germline CDR1 reads MDHEN; CDR2 reads SYDVKM. The CDR3 coding sequence is TGTGCCAGCAGGGCGGCGGAGGGTTATAATTCACCCCTCCACTTT. It codes for CASRAAEGYNSPLHF.

V and J are TRBV14 and TRBJ1-3; perhaps TRBD1 as D (5 bases). CDR1 and CDR2 (germline): SGHDN, FVKESK. V was trimmed by 3 bases and J by 5 bases, leaving 8 bases between them. This CDR3 has 13 amino acids. This CDR3 reads CASSHQGRNTIYF. DNA for the CDR3: TGTGCCAGCAGCCATCAGGGCCGAAACACCATATATTTT.

The chain couples TRBV2 to TRBJ1-1; TRBD1 might be the D (6 bases). The CDR3 loop spans 16 amino acids. Deletions cut 4 bases from V and 6 bases from J, with 21 bases between. The germline V gene has CDR1 SNHLY and CDR2 FYNNEI. As DNA, the CDR3 is TGTGCCAGCAGTGCTCTGCTAATACAGGGTGTCGCTGAAGCTTTCTTT. This gives the protein CASSALLIQGVAEAFF.

The V gene is TRBV18, the J gene TRBJ1-6; D gene unclear. This CDR3 has 12 amino acids. The V gene lost 3 bases and the J gene lost 8 bases, with 5 bases spanning the gap. Germline V gene lookup returns CDR1 KGHSH and CDR2 LQKENI. CDR3 protein: CASSPTDSPLHF. The CDR3 DNA follows: TGTGCCAGCTCACCGACGGATTCACCCCTCCACTTT.

Of note for this clone: Sequence at one end of the junction differs from germline and may be a read error. The V gene is TRBV20-1, the J gene TRBJ1-2; perhaps TRBD1 as D (6 bases). The CDR3 contains 10 residues. Germline V gives CDR1 DFQATT, CDR2 SNEGSKA (reference sequence). In DNA form, the CDR3 reads TGCAGTGCTAGGCGCCAGGGGTACAGCTTC. Translating it yields CSARRQGYSF.

V and J are TRBV6-5 and TRBJ2-3; the match to TRBD1 covers 7 bases. CDR3 length: 15 residues. V lost 6 bases, J lost 5 bases, and 11 bases stayed unmatched. Germline loops: CDR1 MNHEY, CDR2 SVGAGI. CDR3 loop: CASRARQGGLDTQYF. CDR3 sequence (DNA): TGTGCCAGCAGAGCTAGACAGGGTGGGCTAGATACGCAGTATTTT.

The J gene is TRBJ1-4, the V gene TRBV19, with 9 bases identical to TRBD1. The germline gives CDR1 LNHDA, CDR2 SQIVND (reference sequence). V shed 2 bases, J shed 8 bases, and the junction held 15 bases outside the gene matches. The CDR3 totals 18 residues. CDR3 sequence (DNA): TGTGCCAGTAGTATATTCCACTATGCCGGGACAGGGAACGAAAAACTGTTTTTT. Translating gives CASSIFHYAGTGNEKLFF.

This chain connects TRBV5-3 to TRBJ1-5, with TRBD1 identical over 10 bases. TRBV5-3 belongs to the ORF category, with a function that is uncertain. The CDR3 covers 18 residues. The V segment lost 0 bases and the J segment 3 bases; nucleotides outside the gene matches: 9. This CDR3 is CARSLVGTGEIANQPQHF. The DNA of the CDR3 is TGTGCCAGAAGCTTGGTTGGGACAGGGGAAATTGCCAATCAGCCCCAGCATTTT.

The V gene is TRBV9, the J gene TRBJ2-7, with 8 bases identical to TRBD1. This CDR3 has 17 residues. The V gene's germline CDR1 is SGDLS and CDR2 YYNGEE. J lost 5 bases, V lost 4 bases, and 17 bases had no gene match. The CDR3 nucleotides are TGTGCCAGCAGCTCCCTGGACAGGGACGAAAGAGTGGACGAGCAGTACTTC. Translation: CASSSLDRDERVDEQYF.

This clone has a handful of counts. The V gene is TRBV3-1 (or the pseudogene TRBV3-2), the J gene TRBJ2-1; D not certain. The V end was cut by 4 bases, the J end by 3 bases, with 19 bases between. This CDR3 is built from 17 residues. From germline, CDR1 is LGHDT and CDR2 YNNKEL (reference sequence). CDR3: CASSLRLNSLGYNEQFF. The CDR3 region has the DNA TGTGCCAGCAGCCTTAGACTCAACAGTTTAGGCTACAATGAGCAGTTCTTC.

V is TRBV28 and J is TRBJ1-2; TRBD1 might be the D (6 bases). Trimming stripped 3 bases from V and 3 bases from J, with 14 bases between. Germline CDR1 MDHEN, CDR2 SYDVKM. The CDR3 totals 15 residues. CDR3 DNA sequence: TGTGCCAGCAGTTTTCCTACAGGGACGGACTATGGCTACACCTTC. Its protein is CASSFPTGTDYGYTF.

The V gene is TRBV10-2, the J gene TRBJ1-1, with D possibly being TRBD1 (6 bases). V lost 2 bases, J lost 1 base, and 8 bases lay in between. The CDR3 sequence is 14 residues long. Germline-derived CDR1 and CDR2 are WSHSY and SAAADI. DNA of the CDR3: TGCGCCAGCAGTGAGGGGGGGGCGAACACTGAAGCTTTCTTT. The encoded protein is CASSEGGANTEAFF.

For this clone: This CDR3 is also generated by other DNA sequences in the sample. The DNA for the CDR3 is TGTGCCAGTAGAGGGGGGAACTCCTACGAGCAGTACTTC. This sequence encodes CASRGGNSYEQYF. The gene calls are TRBV19 and TRBJ2-7; TRBD1 or TRBD2 may be the D gene (6 bases each). From germline, CDR1 is LNHDA and CDR2 SQIVND (reference sequence). The CDR3 extends over 13 amino acids. V lost 6 bases and J 0 bases, leaving 9 bases between the germline ends.

The genes are TRBV28 and TRBJ1-2; D uncertain. Trimming removed 6 bases from V and 5 bases from J, with 19 bases in between. The CDR3 extends over 15 amino acids. Germline V lookup: CDR1 MDHEN, CDR2 SYDVKM. For the CDR3, the DNA is TGTGCCAGCAGCCCTGGACCCCCCGGTGGTTATGGCTACACCTTC. It specifies CASSPGPPGGYGYTF.

J is TRBJ2-7 and V is TRBV5-1; D tentatively fits TRBD1 or TRBD2 (6 bases each). Between the trimmed V and J ends, which lost 3 bases and 3 bases, there was a span of 19 bases. This CDR3 has 16 amino acids. In germline, CDR1 is SGHRS, CDR2 YFSETQ. Here the CDR3 reads CASSYYRDKAGYEQYF. CDR3 DNA: TGCGCCAGCAGCTACTACCGGGACAAAGCGGGCTACGAGCAGTACTTC. Full variable domain (rest looked up from reference TRBV5-1 and TRBJ2-7): KAGVTQTPRYLIKTRGQQVTLSCSPISGHRSVSWYQQTPGQGLQFLFEYFSETQRNKGNFPGRFSGRQFSNSRSEMNVSTLELGDSALYLCASSYYRDKAGYEQYFGPGTRLTVT.

The chain has TRBV10-2 and TRBJ1-3; D gene uncertain. The CDR3 consists of 11 residues. Trimming cost V 6 bases and J 4 bases, with 4 bases left between them. Germline V CDR1 and CDR2: WSHSY, SAAADI. CDR3 sequence (DNA): TGCGCCAGCAGAATAGGAAACACCATATATTTT. The encoded protein is CASRIGNTIYF.

The rearrangement uses TRBV3-1 (or the pseudogene TRBV3-2) and TRBJ2-7; the D is unclear. The CDR3 runs to 11 residues. CDR1 and CDR2 from the germline V gene are LGHDT and YNNKEL (reference sequence). The germline V and J ends were trimmed by 0 bases and 12 bases, with 9 bases remaining between them. CDR3 in DNA: TGTGCCAGCAGCCAAGAAACCCATCGGTACTTC. Protein product: CASSQETHRYF.

The J gene is TRBJ1-1, the V gene TRBV5-1; TRBD1 aligns across 8 bases. The germline gives CDR1 SGHRS, CDR2 YFSETQ. Trimming took 4 bases from V and 5 from J; bases not matched to a gene: 7. The CDR3 consists of 14 residues. The CDR3 sequence is CASSAQGAGTEAFF. In nucleotides, the CDR3 is TGCGCCAGCAGCGCCCAGGGGGCAGGAACTGAAGCTTTCTTT.

The chain employs TRBV15 and TRBJ1-1; 7 bases agree with TRBD1. This CDR3 has 13 residues. The germline CDR1 and CDR2 sequences are LNHNV and YYDKDF (reference sequence). With V trimmed by 4 bases and J by 10 bases, 9 bases remained unmatched. This CDR3 is CATSTGRQGRAFF. DNA for the CDR3: TGTGCCACCAGCACAGGGCGACAGGGAAGAGCTTTCTTT.

The chain recombines TRBV5-1 with TRBJ2-1; 10 bases are shared with TRBD2. The CDR3 runs 15 residues. Trimming removed 6 bases from V and 8 bases from J; junction bases left unmatched: 11. CDR1 is SGHRS, CDR2 YFSETQ, per germline. CDR3 bases: TGCGCCAGCAAAGATGGTAGCGGGGGGCGGCATGAGCAGTTCTTC. Its translation is CASKDGSGGRHEQFF.